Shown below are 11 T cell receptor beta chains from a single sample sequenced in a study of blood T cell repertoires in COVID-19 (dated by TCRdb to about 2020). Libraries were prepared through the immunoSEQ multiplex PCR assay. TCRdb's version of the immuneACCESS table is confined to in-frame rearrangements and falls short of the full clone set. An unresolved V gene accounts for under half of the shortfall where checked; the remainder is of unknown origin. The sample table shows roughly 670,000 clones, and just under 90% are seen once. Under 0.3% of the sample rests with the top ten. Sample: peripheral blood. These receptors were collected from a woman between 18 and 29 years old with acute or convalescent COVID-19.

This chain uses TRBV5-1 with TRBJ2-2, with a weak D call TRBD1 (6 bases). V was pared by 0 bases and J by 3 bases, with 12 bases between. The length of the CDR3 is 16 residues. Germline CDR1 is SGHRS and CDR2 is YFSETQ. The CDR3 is CASSLGDTYYTGELFF. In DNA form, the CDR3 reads TGCGCCAGCAGCTTGGGGGACACCTACTACACCGGGGAGCTGTTTTTT.

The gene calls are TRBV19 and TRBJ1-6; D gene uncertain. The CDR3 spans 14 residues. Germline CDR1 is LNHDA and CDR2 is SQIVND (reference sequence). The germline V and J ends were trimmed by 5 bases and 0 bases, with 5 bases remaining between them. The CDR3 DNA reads TGTGCCAGTAGTCGGAGCTCCTATAATTCACCCCTCCACTTT. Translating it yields CASSRSSYNSPLHF.

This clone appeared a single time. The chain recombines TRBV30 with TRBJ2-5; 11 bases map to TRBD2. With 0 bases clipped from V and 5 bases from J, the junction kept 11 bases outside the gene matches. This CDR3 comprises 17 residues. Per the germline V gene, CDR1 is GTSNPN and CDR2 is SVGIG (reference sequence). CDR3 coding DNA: TGTGCCTGGAGTGTATCGGTTAGCGGGGGGGCTTGGGAGACCCAGTACTTC. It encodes CAWSVSVSGGAWETQYF.

CDR3 nucleotides: TGTGCCAGCAGCCCCACCTGGACAGGACGGATCTATGGCTACACCTTC. Translating it yields CASSPTWTGRIYGYTF. The rearrangement uses TRBV27 and TRBJ1-2; 7 bases line up with TRBD1. CDR3 length: 16 amino acids. With 6 bases clipped from V and 4 bases from J, the junction kept 14 bases outside the gene matches. CDR1 is MNHEY and CDR2 is SMNVEV in the germline V gene (reference sequence).

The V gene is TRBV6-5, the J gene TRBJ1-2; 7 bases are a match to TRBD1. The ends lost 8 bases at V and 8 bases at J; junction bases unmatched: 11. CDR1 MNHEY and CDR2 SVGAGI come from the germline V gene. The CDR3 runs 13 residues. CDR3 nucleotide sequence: TGTGCCAGCTCAATTGTGAGGGGGCAAGGCTACACCTTC. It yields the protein CASSIVRGQGYTF.

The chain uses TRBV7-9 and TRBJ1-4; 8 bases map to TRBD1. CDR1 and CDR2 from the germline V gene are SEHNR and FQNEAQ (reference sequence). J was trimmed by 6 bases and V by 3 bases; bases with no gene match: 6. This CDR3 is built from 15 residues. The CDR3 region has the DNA TGTGCCAGCAGCTTGACGGGACAGGTCGATGAAAAACTGTTTTTT. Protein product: CASSLTGQVDEKLFF. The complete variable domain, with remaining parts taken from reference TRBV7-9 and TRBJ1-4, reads DTGVSQNPRHKITKRGQNVTFRCDPISEHNRLYWYRQTLGQGPEFLTYFQNEAQLEKSRLLSDRFSAERPKGSFSTLEIQRTEQGDSAMYLCASSLTGQVDEKLFFGSGTQLSVL.

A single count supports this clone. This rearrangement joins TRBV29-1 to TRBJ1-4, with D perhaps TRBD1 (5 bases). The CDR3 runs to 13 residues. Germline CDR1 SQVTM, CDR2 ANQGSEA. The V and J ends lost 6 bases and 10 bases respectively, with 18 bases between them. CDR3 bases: TGCAGCGTGGCTAAGTCGACCGGGGGAAAACTGTTTTTT. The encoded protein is CSVAKSTGGKLFF.

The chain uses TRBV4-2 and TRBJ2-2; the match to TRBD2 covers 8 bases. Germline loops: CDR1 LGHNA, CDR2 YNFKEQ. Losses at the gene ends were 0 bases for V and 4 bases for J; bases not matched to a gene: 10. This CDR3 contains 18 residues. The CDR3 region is CASSQEVAGGDGTGELFF. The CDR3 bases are TGTGCCAGCAGCCAAGAGGTTGCCGGGGGGGACGGCACCGGGGAGCTGTTTTTT.

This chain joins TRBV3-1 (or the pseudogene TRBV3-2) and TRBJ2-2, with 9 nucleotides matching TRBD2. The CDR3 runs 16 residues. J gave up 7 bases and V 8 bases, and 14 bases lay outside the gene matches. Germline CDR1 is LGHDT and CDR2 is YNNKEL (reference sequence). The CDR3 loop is CASGIAGARGFGELFF. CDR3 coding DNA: TGTGCCAGCGGAATAGCGGGGGCCAGGGGATTCGGGGAGCTGTTTTTT.

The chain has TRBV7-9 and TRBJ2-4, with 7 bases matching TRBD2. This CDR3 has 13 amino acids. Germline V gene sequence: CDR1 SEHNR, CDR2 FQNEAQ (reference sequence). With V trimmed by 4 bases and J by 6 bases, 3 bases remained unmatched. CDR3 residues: CASSWGGVNIQYF. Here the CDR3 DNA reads TGTGCCAGCAGCTGGGGGGGTGTAAACATTCAGTACTTC.

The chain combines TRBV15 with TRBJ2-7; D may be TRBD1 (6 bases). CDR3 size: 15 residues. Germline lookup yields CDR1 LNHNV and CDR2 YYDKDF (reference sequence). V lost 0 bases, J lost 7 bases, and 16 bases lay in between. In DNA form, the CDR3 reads TGTGCCACCAGCAGAGATCAGGGGAGTAAGTGGGAGCAGTACTTC. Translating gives CATSRDQGSKWEQYF.